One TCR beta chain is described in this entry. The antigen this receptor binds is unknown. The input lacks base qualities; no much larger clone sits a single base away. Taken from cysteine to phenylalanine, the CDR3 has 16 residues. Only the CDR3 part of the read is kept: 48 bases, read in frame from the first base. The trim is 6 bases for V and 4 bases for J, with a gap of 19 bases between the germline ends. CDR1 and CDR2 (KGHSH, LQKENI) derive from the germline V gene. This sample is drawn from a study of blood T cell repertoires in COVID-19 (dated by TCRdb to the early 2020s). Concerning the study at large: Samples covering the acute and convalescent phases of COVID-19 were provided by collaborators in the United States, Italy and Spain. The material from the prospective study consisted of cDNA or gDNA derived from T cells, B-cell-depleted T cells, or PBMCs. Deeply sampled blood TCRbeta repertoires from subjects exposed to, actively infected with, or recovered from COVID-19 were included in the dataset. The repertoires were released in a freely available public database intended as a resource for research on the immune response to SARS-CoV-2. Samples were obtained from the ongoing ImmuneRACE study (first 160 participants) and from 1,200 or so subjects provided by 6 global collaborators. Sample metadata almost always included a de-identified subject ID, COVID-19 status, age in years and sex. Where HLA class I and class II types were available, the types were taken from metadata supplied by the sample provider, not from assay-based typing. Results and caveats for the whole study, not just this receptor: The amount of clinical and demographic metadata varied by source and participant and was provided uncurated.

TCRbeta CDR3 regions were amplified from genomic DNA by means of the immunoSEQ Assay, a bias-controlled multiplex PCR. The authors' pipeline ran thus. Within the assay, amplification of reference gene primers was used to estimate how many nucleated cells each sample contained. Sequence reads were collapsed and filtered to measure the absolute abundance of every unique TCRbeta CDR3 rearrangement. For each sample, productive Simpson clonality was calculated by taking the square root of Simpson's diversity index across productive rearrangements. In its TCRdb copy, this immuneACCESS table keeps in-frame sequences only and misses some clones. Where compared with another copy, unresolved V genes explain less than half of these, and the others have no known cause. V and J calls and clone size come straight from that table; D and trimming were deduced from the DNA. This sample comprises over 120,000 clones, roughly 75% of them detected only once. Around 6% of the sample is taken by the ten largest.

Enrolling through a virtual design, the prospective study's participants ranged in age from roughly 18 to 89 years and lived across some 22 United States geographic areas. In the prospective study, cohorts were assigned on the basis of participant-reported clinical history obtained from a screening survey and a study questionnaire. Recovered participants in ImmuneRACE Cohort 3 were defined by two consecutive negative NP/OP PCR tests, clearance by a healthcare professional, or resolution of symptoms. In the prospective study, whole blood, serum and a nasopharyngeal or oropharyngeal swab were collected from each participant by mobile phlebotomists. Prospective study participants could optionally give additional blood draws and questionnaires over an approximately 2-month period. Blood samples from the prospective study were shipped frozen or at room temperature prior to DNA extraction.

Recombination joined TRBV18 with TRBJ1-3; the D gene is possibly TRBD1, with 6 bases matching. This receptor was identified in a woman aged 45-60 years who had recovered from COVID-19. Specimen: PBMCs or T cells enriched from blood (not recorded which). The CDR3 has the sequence CASSYAQGRGGNTIYF. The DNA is TGTGCCAGCTCGTATGCACAGGGCCGAGGAGGAAACACCATATATTTT.